These T cell receptor beta chains were read from a single sample in a study of shared clonotypes between healthy human individuals. Here immunoSEQ multiplex PCR was the method, and the copy in TCRdb shows in-frame clones only, minus some. The sample shows about 2.3 million clones, approximately 93% of them seen only once. The sample taken for sequencing was naive CD4+ T cells from PBMCs. Receptors originate from a man between 18 and 29 years old in good health. Some clones in this sample may be carry-over from other donors' samples. The CDR3 runs from the conserved cysteine through the conserved F or W.

V gene: TRBV5-1; J gene: TRBJ2-3; CDR3 protein: CASSPRVPTTDTQYF
V gene: TRBV2; J gene: TRBJ1-4; CDR3 protein: CASSLGTEKLFF
V gene: TRBV5-1; J gene: TRBJ2-7; CDR3 protein: CASSHPGQGDEQYF
V gene: TRBV10-3; J gene: TRBJ1-1; CDR3 protein: CAISESGGNTEAFF
V gene: TRBV19; J gene: TRBJ2-1; CDR3 protein: CASRSSASSYNEQFF
V gene: TRBV7-2; J gene: TRBJ2-7; CDR3 protein: CASSLGASGSRYEQYF
V gene: TRBV7-2; J gene: TRBJ2-3; CDR3 protein: CASFLGGGDTQYF
V gene: TRBV6-5; J gene: TRBJ2-3; CDR3 protein: CASSSGRGGLTDTQYF
V gene: TRBV5-1; J gene: TRBJ2-7; CDR3 protein: CASSSGQGLSYEQYF
V gene: TRBV29-1; J gene: TRBJ2-1; CDR3 protein: CSVEPRLAVNNEQFF
V gene: TRBV7-9; J gene: TRBJ1-1; CDR3 protein: CASSLEGGTEAFF
V gene: TRBV15; J gene: TRBJ2-7; CDR3 protein: CATSRVENYEQYF
V gene: TRBV10-3; J gene: TRBJ2-1; CDR3 protein: CAISRTGGESGEQFF
V gene: TRBV7-2; J gene: TRBJ2-7; CDR3 protein: CASSPGQSNYYEQYF
V gene: TRBV28; J gene: TRBJ2-1; CDR3 protein: CASGTPSNEQFF
V gene: TRBV6-1; J gene: TRBJ1-4; CDR3 protein: CASSIYSNEKLFF
V gene: TRBV7-2; J gene: TRBJ2-5; CDR3 protein: CASSVNTGAETQYF
V gene: TRBV9; J gene: TRBJ2-1; CDR3 protein: CASSPGPAYNEQFF
V gene: TRBV5-1; J gene: TRBJ1-4; CDR3 protein: CASSLDRNEKLFF
V gene: TRBV2; J gene: TRBJ1-3; CDR3 protein: CASKLIGPAGNTIYF
V gene: TRBV5-1; J gene: TRBJ2-7; CDR3 protein: CASSLRDTPTYEQYF
V gene: TRBV27; J gene: TRBJ2-7; CDR3 protein: CASNTLAQNGYEQYF
V gene: TRBV9; J gene: TRBJ2-1; CDR3 protein: CASSAEGRAYNEQFF
V gene: TRBV28; J gene: TRBJ2-5; CDR3 protein: CASSPRGGKETQYF
V gene: TRBV6-5; J gene: TRBJ2-7; CDR3 protein: CASSPPEKYEQYF
V gene: TRBV6-1; J gene: TRBJ2-7; CDR3 protein: CASSGGLREQYF
V gene: TRBV29-1; J gene: TRBJ1-5; CDR3 protein: CSAGQGSNQPQHF
V gene: TRBV9; J gene: TRBJ2-3; CDR3 protein: CASSVLAGVSDTQYF
V gene: TRBV11-2; J gene: TRBJ2-7; CDR3 protein: CASSPGVNEQYF
V gene: TRBV5-4; J gene: TRBJ2-7; CDR3 protein: CASSLRGPPYEQYF
V gene: TRBV18; J gene: TRBJ1-1; CDR3 protein: CATQTTGGTGTEAFF
V gene: TRBV29-1; J gene: TRBJ1-2; CDR3 protein: CSVDPGVANYGYTF